Only a few counts were recorded for the clone carrying this T cell receptor (beta chain). Antigen unknown. This entry is derived from a study of cytomegalovirus exposure and HLA in healthy donors. Study outcomes and limitations: With high specificity and sensitivity, the classifier reportedly diagnosed cytomegalovirus status. The investigators catalogued some 150 TCR beta chains as cytomegalovirus-associated.

PCR amplification relied on 60 Vbeta primers (plus 13 Jbeta primers). Libraries were prepared by immunoSEQ multiplex PCR; TCRdb keeps only in-frame clonotypes and omits some of them. Among some 110,000 clones listed, 60% to 80% were seen once. Germline CDR1 is MNHEY and CDR2 is SMNVEV (reference sequence). The germline V and J ends were trimmed by 4 bases and 11 bases, with 14 bases remaining between them. The CDR3 is 13 residues long. Sequencing was done on a sample of PBMCs. This chain links TRBV27 with TRBJ1-4, with unresolved D. The receptor's source is a man aged 25-40 years in good health and CMV-seronegative. CDR3 bases: TGTGCCAGCAGTTACGAAAGGAGAGGGAAACTGTTTTTT. Its protein product is CASSYERRGKLFF.